This T cell receptor (beta chain) was obtained from a study of cytomegalovirus exposure and HLA in healthy donors. General observations from the study: A later analysis found common viral pathogens apparently linked to several of the most significant clusters.

This CDR3 has 16 amino acids. Germline CDR1 is SGHAT and CDR2 is FQNNGV. The V gene end was trimmed by 0 bases and the J gene end by 8 bases; junction bases not matched to a gene: 7. Each donor was nominally healthy when sampled (though unrecorded immune exposures were likely). To note about this clone: Its antigen remains unknown.

The study ran its PCR with 60 Vbeta and 13 Jbeta primers. TCRdb's table, derived via immunoSEQ multiplex PCR, lists solely in-frame clones and lacks some. This sample has approximately 160,000 clones, with roughly 80% found just once. This TCR came from a man aged 50 to 59 in good health and CMV-seropositive. This rearrangement joins TRBV11-2 to TRBJ2-1; 10 nucleotides align to TRBD2. The sample taken for sequencing was PBMCs. The CDR3 coding sequence is TGTGCCAGCAGCTTAGAAGGGACTAGCGATGAGGATGAGCAGTTCTTC. It codes for CASSLEGTSDEDEQFF.